The clone carrying this T cell receptor beta chain has only one observation. Other DNA sequences in the sample encode the same CDR3. The record originates from a study of cytomegalovirus exposure and HLA in healthy donors. Some clones are missing from TCRdb's copy, which holds only in-frame ones; the method was immunoSEQ multiplex PCR. The sample shows about 160,000 clones, around nine tenths of them seen only once. Per the germline V gene, CDR1 is KGHSH and CDR2 is LQKENI. The CDR3 runs to 14 residues. V lost 1 base to trimming and J lost 5 bases; unmatched junction nucleotides: 1. Sequencing was performed on PBMCs. The chain employs TRBV18 and TRBJ1-5, with 8 bases matching TRBD1. The receptor comes from a young woman in good health and CMV-seronegative. CDR3 coding DNA: TGTGCCAGCTCACCACAACAGGGGGATCAGCCCCAGCATTTT. This encodes CASSPQQGDQPQHF.